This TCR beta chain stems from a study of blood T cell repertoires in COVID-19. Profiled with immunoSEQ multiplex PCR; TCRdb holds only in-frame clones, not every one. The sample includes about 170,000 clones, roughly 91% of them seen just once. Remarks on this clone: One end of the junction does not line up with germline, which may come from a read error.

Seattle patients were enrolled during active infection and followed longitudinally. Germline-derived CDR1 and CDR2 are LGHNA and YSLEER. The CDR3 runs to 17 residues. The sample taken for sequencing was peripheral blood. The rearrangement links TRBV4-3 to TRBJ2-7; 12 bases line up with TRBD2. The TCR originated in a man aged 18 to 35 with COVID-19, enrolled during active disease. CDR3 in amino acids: CASRQALAGGGFYEQYF. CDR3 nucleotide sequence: TGCGCCAGCAGGCAAGCCCTAGCGGGAGGGGGATTCTACGAGCAGTACTTC.